This TCR beta chain is drawn from a study of blood T cell repertoires in COVID-19. The junction had 3 bases not matched to a gene; V was cut back by 4 bases and J by 1 base. CDR1 and CDR2 from the germline V gene are SGHRS and YFSETQ. This CDR3 has 15 amino acids. TCRdb's table, derived via immunoSEQ multiplex PCR, lists solely in-frame clones and lacks some. The table lists about 240,000 clones, 87% of them singletons. The specimen sequenced was peripheral blood. This clonotype was obtained from a man between 60 and 75 years old who had recovered from COVID-19. V usage is TRBV5-1 and J usage is TRBJ2-1; 9 bases map to TRBD1. The CDR3 loop is CASSTGTGSYNEQFF. The DNA for the CDR3 is TGCGCCAGCAGCACCGGGACAGGGTCCTACAATGAGCAGTTCTTC. The whole variable domain, remainder taken from reference TRBV5-1 and TRBJ2-1, is KAGVTQTPRYLIKTRGQQVTLSCSPISGHRSVSWYQQTPGQGLQFLFEYFSETQRNKGNFPGRFSGRQFSNSRSEMNVSTLELGDSALYLCASSTGTGSYNEQFFGPGTRLTVL.